These 15 T cell receptor beta chains were sequenced from one sample in a study of blood T cell repertoires in COVID-19. Here immunoSEQ multiplex PCR was the method, and the copy in TCRdb shows in-frame clones only, minus some. The data contain about 200,000 clones, around 81% of them seen just once; the ten biggest clones take up about 9.8%. Sequencing was done on a sample of PBMCs or T cells enriched from blood (not recorded which). These receptors all come from a woman between 50 and 59 years old with acute COVID-19.

V gene TRBV5-1 combines with J gene TRBJ2-3; 12 bases are a match to TRBD2. Per the germline V gene, CDR1 is SGHRS and CDR2 is YFSETQ. The J segment lost 2 bases and the V segment lost 5 bases, leaving 9 bases of the junction unmatched. This CDR3 has 17 amino acids. Here the CDR3 reads CASSRGGLAGNTDTQYF. CDR3 bases: TGCGCCAGCAGTCGCGGTGGACTAGCGGGAAACACAGATACGCAGTATTTT.

V is TRBV11-2 and J is TRBJ1-2; D gene unclear. Trimming shortened V by 5 bases and J by 6 bases, and 13 bases separated the two germline ends. CDR3 size: 13 residues. Germline CDR1 SGHAT, CDR2 FQNNGV. This CDR3 reads CASSHNGGNGYTF. CDR3 in DNA: TGTGCCAGCAGCCACAATGGAGGGAATGGCTACACCTTC.

The chain has TRBV7-9 and TRBJ2-7; tentative D call: TRBD2 (5 bases). Germline loops: CDR1 SEHNR, CDR2 FQNEAQ (reference sequence). This CDR3 has 12 amino acids. V was shortened by 5 bases and J by 7 bases, with 12 bases between the two germline ends. As DNA, the CDR3 is TGTGCCAGCAGCGAGCCTTCGGGGGAGCAGTACTTC. Translating it yields CASSEPSGEQYF.

The V gene is TRBV18, the J gene TRBJ1-6; D is unclear. Germline-derived CDR1 and CDR2 are KGHSH and LQKENI. The CDR3 has 14 amino acids. Trimming shortened V by 5 bases and J by 0 bases, and 5 bases separated the two germline ends. The CDR3 spells CASSESSYNSPLHF. The CDR3 nucleotides are TGTGCCAGCTCAGAGAGCTCCTATAATTCACCCCTCCACTTT.

This chain links TRBV11-2 with TRBJ2-5; 10 bases line up with TRBD2. The length of the CDR3 is 14 residues. Germline CDR1 SGHAT, CDR2 FQNNGV. V dropped 7 bases and J dropped 5; count of bases not matched to a gene: 7. The CDR3 region is CASNSAGGPETQYF. In nucleotides, the CDR3 is TGTGCCAGCAATTCAGCGGGGGGGCCGGAGACCCAGTACTTC.

The chain joins TRBV27 to TRBJ2-7, with TRBD1 matching over 7 bases. CDR1 and CDR2 from the germline V gene are MNHEY and SMNVEV (reference sequence). Trimming at V came to 4 bases and at J to 3 bases, leaving 6 bases not matched to a gene. The CDR3 has 14 residues. The CDR3 spells CASSYAPGGYEQYF. The CDR3 nucleotides are TGTGCCAGCAGTTATGCGCCAGGGGGCTACGAGCAGTACTTC.

The chain employs TRBV7-2 and TRBJ1-2; D possibly corresponds to TRBD1 (6 bases). This CDR3 has 15 amino acids. Germline CDR1 and CDR2: SGHTA and FQGNSA. Deletions cut 1 base from V and 2 bases from J, with 11 bases between. CDR3 in amino acids: CASSLGYRANYGYTF. CDR3 nucleotide sequence: TGTGCCAGCAGCTTAGGTTACAGGGCAAACTATGGCTACACCTTC.

This clone appeared a few times. The chain employs TRBV5-1 and TRBJ1-4; maybe TRBD1 (6 bases). This CDR3 spans 14 amino acids. V shed 4 bases and J shed 7 bases, with 14 bases lying between them. Germline loops: CDR1 SGHRS, CDR2 YFSETQ. CDR3 protein: CASSLGQSSEKLFF. The CDR3 nucleotides read TGCGCCAGCAGCCTGGGACAATCAAGTGAAAAACTGTTTTTT.

Only a few counts were recorded for this clone. The CDR3 DNA is TGTGCCAGCAGTTTAGAGCTACTCAAGCAGTACTTC. This encodes CASSLELLKQYF. This sequence joins TRBV12-3 or TRBV12-4 and TRBJ2-7, with D uncertain. The V and J ends lost 1 base and 8 bases respectively, with 9 bases between them. The CDR3 contains 12 residues.

The chain employs TRBV5-1 and TRBJ2-6; D possibly corresponds to TRBD1 (5 bases). Germline loops: CDR1 SGHRS, CDR2 YFSETQ. This CDR3 has 15 residues. Trimming shortened V by 4 bases and J by 2 bases, and 10 bases separated the two germline ends. The CDR3: CASSEGVTGANVLTF. The CDR3 region has the DNA TGCGCCAGCAGCGAAGGGGTAACTGGGGCCAACGTCCTGACTTTC.

This sequence joins TRBV7-2 and TRBJ1-5; 9 bases fit TRBD1. The V and J ends lost 4 bases and 2 bases, in that order; junction bases with no gene match: 9. This CDR3 has 17 amino acids. Germline CDR1 is SGHTA and CDR2 is FQGNSA. CDR3: CASSSRSRDRGNQPQHF. In DNA form, the CDR3 reads TGTGCCAGCAGCTCTCGATCCAGGGACAGGGGCAATCAGCCCCAGCATTTT. The variable domain in full, with the rest retrieved from reference TRBV7-2 and TRBJ1-5, is GAGVSQSPSNKVTEKGKDVELRCDPISGHTALYWYRQSLGQGLEFLIYFQGNSAPDKSGLPSDRFSAERTGGSVSTLTIQRTQQEDSAVYLCASSSRSRDRGNQPQHFGDGTRLSIL.

This clone has a single count. The rearrangement uses TRBV27 and TRBJ2-1; possible D gene TRBD1, 6 bases. V shed 5 bases and J shed 8 bases, with 13 bases lying between them. CDR1 and CDR2 from the germline V gene are MNHEY and SMNVEV (reference sequence). CDR3 size: 13 residues. The CDR3 DNA sequence: TGTGCCAGCAGTCCACACAGGGTTGATGAGCAGTTCTTC. As protein: CASSPHRVDEQFF.

This clone showed up just a few times. CDR3 bases: TGCAGTGCTAGTCATCCGGGGGGAACAGGGGAGCTGTTTTTT. Its protein product is CSASHPGGTGELFF. This chain links TRBV20-1 with TRBJ2-2; TRBD2 aligns across 7 bases. The CDR3 is 14 residues long. Germline CDR1 reads DFQATT; CDR2 reads SNEGSKA (reference sequence). V lost 3 bases and J lost 8; bases outside the gene matches: 9.

At least ten counts were recorded for this clone. The chain has TRBV18 and TRBJ1-3; 7 bases map to TRBD1. The junction had 4 bases not matched to a gene; V was cut back by 2 bases and J by 3 bases. CDR3 length equals 15 residues. CDR1 KGHSH and CDR2 LQKENI come from the germline V gene. The CDR3 DNA is TGTGCCAGCTCACCAAGACAGGGAGGTGGAAACACCATATATTTT. Amino acids: CASSPRQGGGNTIYF. Together with reference TRBV18 and TRBJ1-3, the CDR3 gives the full variable domain: NAGVMQNPRHLVRRRGQEARLRCSPMKGHSHVYWYRQLPEEGLKFMVYLQKENIIDESGMPKERFSAEFPKEGPSILRIQQVVRGDSAAYFCASSPRQGGGNTIYFGEGSWLTVV.

The CDR3 here is CASSRQGTPNSPLHF. The CDR3 nucleotides are TGTGCCAGCAGTAGACAGGGGACTCCTAATTCACCCCTCCACTTT. This sequence joins TRBV6-5 and TRBJ1-6; 8 positions match TRBD1. Trimming at V came to 5 bases and at J to 6 bases, leaving 6 bases not matched to a gene. There are 15 residues in the CDR3. Per the germline V gene, CDR1 is MNHEY and CDR2 is SVGAGI.